One and the same sample provided the 7 T cell receptor beta chains below, sequenced in a study of identical twins. TCRdb ran MiXCR on the 5' RACE reads and lists one entry per CDR3 protein. The repertoire holds 350,000 to 600,000 distinct CDR3 sequences, with 14% as singletons. The data were also submitted as part of a second study, on yellow fever vaccine responses in identical twins.

The sequenced material came from CD4+ T cells sorted from blood. All receptors derive from a woman under 30 in good health.

The chain has TRBV20-1 and TRBJ2-7, with 7 bases aligning to TRBD1. J was trimmed by 7 bases and V by 6 bases; bases with no gene match: 9. Germline lookup yields CDR1 DFQATT and CDR2 SNEGSKA (reference sequence). The CDR3 consists of 12 residues. CDR3: CSAATGLGEQYF. CDR3 sequence (DNA): TGCAGTGCGGCGACAGGGTTGGGGGAGCAGTACTTC.

The chain employs TRBV11-2 and TRBJ1-2, with a possible D match to TRBD1 (5 bases). The CDR3 length is 14 residues. Deletions cut 1 base from V and 8 bases from J, with 14 bases between. Germline V gene sequence: CDR1 SGHAT, CDR2 FQNNGV. The CDR3 sequence: CASSLAGGNIGYTF. CDR3 nucleotides: TGTGCCAGCAGCTTAGCCGGGGGGAACATAGGCTACACCTTC.

The chain combines TRBV6-4 with TRBJ2-5; D is uncertain. The CDR3 has 13 residues. V was cut by 3 bases and J by 5 bases, with 10 bases left in between. Germline V gene sequence: CDR1 MRHNA, CDR2 SNTAGT. The CDR3: CASSEEQRETQYF. For the CDR3, the DNA is TGTGCCAGCAGTGAAGAACAAAGGGAGACCCAGTACTTC.

This clonotype was seen a few times. This CDR3 is CASSQGGQSNQPQHF. In DNA form, the CDR3 reads TGTGCCAGCAGCCAAGGGGGGCAGAGCAATCAGCCCCAGCATTTT. The J gene is TRBJ1-5, the V gene TRBV3-1, with a possible D match to TRBD1 (6 bases). With 1 base removed from V and 1 base from J, the gap between germline ends came to 8 bases. This CDR3 has 15 amino acids. Germline V gene lookup returns CDR1 LGHDT and CDR2 YNNKEL (reference sequence).

This clonotype was recorded a few times. The chain employs TRBV18 and TRBJ1-1, with D unclear. The CDR3 covers 14 residues. The germline gives CDR1 KGHSH, CDR2 LQKENI. V lost 1 base and J 1 base, leaving 7 bases between the germline ends. CDR3 in amino acids: CASSPLPTNTEAFF. CDR3 bases: TGTGCCAGCTCACCACTGCCGACGAACACTGAAGCTTTCTTT.

This clonotype was counted a few times. The chain uses TRBV6-5 and TRBJ1-1; TRBD1 aligns across 9 bases. The CDR3 runs to 15 residues. J was trimmed by 3 bases and V by 4 bases; bases with no gene match: 6. Germline V gene sequence: CDR1 MNHEY, CDR2 SVGAGI. DNA for the CDR3: TGTGCCAGCAGTTCACAGGACAGGGGAGACACTGAAGCTTTCTTT. Protein: CASSSQDRGDTEAFF.

This chain uses TRBV2 with TRBJ2-7, with TRBD1 identical over 7 bases. This CDR3 region has 12 residues. Trimming at V came to 8 bases and at J to 4 bases, leaving 5 bases not matched to a gene. Germline lookup yields CDR1 SNHLY and CDR2 FYNNEI. For the CDR3, the DNA is TGTGCCAGCGGTATACAGGGGTACGAGCAGTACTTC. This sequence encodes CASGIQGYEQYF.